The 27 T cell receptor beta chains listed next were all sequenced from one sample in a study of cytomegalovirus exposure and HLA in healthy donors. PCR amplification relied on 60 Vbeta primers (plus 13 Jbeta primers). Repertoires were generated with immunoSEQ multiplex PCR, while TCRdb's copy carries only in-frame clones and drops some. The sample lists about 130,000 clones, roughly 70% seen once, with 2% to 2.5% in the top ten. The sequencing input was PBMCs. These receptors all stem from a woman aged 55-75 years in good health and CMV-seropositive.

The chain joins TRBV5-1 to TRBJ2-5, with a weak D call TRBD1 (5 bases). Trimming removed 4 bases at V and 3 bases at J, with 16 bases between. CDR3 size: 15 residues. Germline CDR1 reads SGHRS; CDR2 reads YFSETQ. CDR3 residues: CASSQGMREEETQYF. The DNA for the CDR3 is TGCGCCAGCAGCCAGGGAATGCGTGAAGAAGAGACCCAGTACTTC.

J is TRBJ2-4 and V is TRBV15; perhaps TRBD1 as D (5 bases). V shed 0 bases and J shed 7 bases, with 13 bases lying between them. Germline V CDR1 and CDR2: LNHNV, YYDKDF (reference sequence). The CDR3 contains 15 residues. The CDR3 bases are TGTGCCACCAGCAGAGATCCCAGGGAAGGGAACATTCAGTACTTC. Translation gives CATSRDPREGNIQYF.

As DNA, the CDR3 is TGTGCCAGCAGCCAACCCGAAAGGGGCAATGAGCAGTTCTTC. Encoded protein: CASSQPERGNEQFF. The V gene is TRBV7-8, the J gene TRBJ2-1; D may be TRBD1 (5 bases). V was trimmed by 5 bases and J by 6 bases, leaving 14 bases between them. CDR3 length: 14 amino acids. CDR1 is SGHVS and CDR2 is FQNEAQ in the germline V gene.

The chain recombines TRBV29-1 with TRBJ2-5; 10 nucleotides line up with TRBD2. V was pared by 7 bases and J by 5 bases, with 10 bases of the junction left unmatched. This CDR3 comprises 14 residues. The germline V gene encodes CDR1 SQVTM and CDR2 ANQGSEA. The DNA of the CDR3 is TGCAGCGGGATCAAGCGGGAGGGCCCGGAGACCCAGTACTTC. It translates to CSGIKREGPETQYF.

The chain combines TRBV2 with TRBJ1-4, with 7 bases matching TRBD1. The CDR3 length is 14 residues. J was trimmed by 5 bases and V by 9 bases; bases with no gene match: 9. The germline CDR1 and CDR2 sequences are SNHLY and FYNNEI. CDR3 nucleotide sequence: TGTGCCAGTGGCAGGGGGACAATGAATGAAAAACTGTTTTTT. Translation: CASGRGTMNEKLFF.

The J gene is TRBJ2-3, the V gene TRBV27, with D possibly matching TRBD1 (6 bases). CDR1 and CDR2 from the germline V gene are MNHEY and SMNVEV (reference sequence). The CDR3 totals 18 residues. Deletions cut 0 bases from V and 1 base from J, with 17 bases between. DNA of the CDR3: TGTGCCAGCAGTTTATCCCCAAGTGGGGCAGGGGGCACAGATACGCAGTATTTT. Translating gives CASSLSPSGAGGTDTQYF.

The chain is built from TRBV6-5 and TRBJ1-2; maybe TRBD1 (6 bases). This CDR3 comprises 14 residues. From germline, CDR1 is MNHEY and CDR2 SVGAGI. V was shortened by 1 base and J by 6 bases, with 12 bases between the two germline ends. The DNA for the CDR3 is TGTGCCAGCAGTTACTTACAGGGTTGGGATGGCTACACCTTC. As protein: CASSYLQGWDGYTF.

The V call is TRBV28, the J call TRBJ2-1, with D perhaps TRBD1 (5 bases). The CDR3 length is 15 residues. The germline V gene has CDR1 MDHEN and CDR2 SYDVKM. The germline V and J ends were trimmed by 6 bases and 3 bases, with 15 bases remaining between them. The DNA for the CDR3 is TGTGCCAGCAGCCTCAGGGCCAAGATCTACAATGAGCAGTTCTTC. It codes for CASSLRAKIYNEQFF.

This clone turned up a few times. The chain combines TRBV7-8 with TRBJ2-7; no clear D gene. The CDR3 length is 15 residues. Trimming removed 1 base at V and 4 bases at J, with 14 bases between. CDR1 is SGHVS and CDR2 is FQNEAQ in the germline V gene. The CDR3 DNA follows: TGTGCCAGCAGCTTAGTTTTGGCAAGTTTTTACGAGCAGTACTTC. Its translation: CASSLVLASFYEQYF.

This chain joins TRBV19 and TRBJ1-3; D gene ambiguous. Per germline, CDR1 LNHDA and CDR2 SQIVND (reference sequence). Trimming stripped 6 bases from V and 0 bases from J, with 6 bases between. This CDR3 has 13 amino acids. The CDR3 region has the DNA TGTGCCAGTAGGGTAGACTCTGGAAACACCATATATTTT. Translated: CASRVDSGNTIYF. The variable domain in full, with the rest retrieved from reference TRBV19 and TRBJ1-3, is DGGITQSPKYLFRKEGQNVTLSCEQNLNHDAMYWYRQDPGQGLRLIYYSQIVNDFQKGDIAEGYSVSREKKESFPLTVTSAQKNPTAFYLCASRVDSGNTIYFGEGSWLTVV.

This clone was seen only a few times. The CDR3 DNA follows: TGCGCCAGCAGCCAAGATCCAGGGGTAGAGAAAGGAGATGGCTACACCTTC. It translates to CASSQDPGVEKGDGYTF. V usage is TRBV4-1 and J usage is TRBJ1-2, with D possibly TRBD1 on 6 matching bases. The CDR3 runs to 17 residues. Trimming left V 0 bases short and J 6 bases short, with 20 bases between. CDR1 is MGHRA, CDR2 YSYEKL, per germline.

The V gene is TRBV9, the J gene TRBJ1-2; 9 positions agree with TRBD1. In germline, CDR1 is SGDLS, CDR2 YYNGEE. This CDR3 has 14 amino acids. V gave up 3 bases and J gave up 2 bases; unmatched junction bases: 2. As DNA, the CDR3 is TGTGCCAGCAGCGGAGGGACAGGGAACTATGGCTACACCTTC. It codes for CASSGGTGNYGYTF.

The rearrangement joins TRBV7-9 to TRBJ2-2, with D unclear. Trimming cost V 8 bases and J 3 bases, with 10 bases left between them. The CDR3 extends over 13 amino acids. Germline CDR1 SEHNR, CDR2 FQNEAQ (reference sequence). CDR3 sequence: CASGSVDTGELFF. CDR3 DNA sequence: TGTGCCAGCGGAAGCGTCGACACCGGGGAGCTGTTTTTT.

The V and J genes are TRBV10-3 and TRBJ1-2; no reliable D call. The V gene lost 10 bases and the J gene lost 8 bases, with 23 bases spanning the gap. Germline assignment: CDR1 ENHRY and CDR2 SYGVKD. CDR3 length: 14 residues. The CDR3 protein is CATVEKIETPGYTF. DNA for the CDR3: TGTGCCACCGTGGAAAAGATTGAGACTCCGGGCTACACCTTC.

This clone was observed a handful of times. This chain connects TRBV5-1 to TRBJ1-5; 8 bases are shared with TRBD1. The CDR3 has 13 residues. CDR1 is SGHRS and CDR2 is YFSETQ in the germline V gene. The J segment lost 5 bases and the V segment lost 3 bases, leaving 1 base of the junction unmatched. CDR3 DNA sequence: TGCGCCAGCAGCTCGGACAGGGATCAGCCCCAGCATTTT. Translating it yields CASSSDRDQPQHF.

V is TRBV28 and J is TRBJ2-7; maybe TRBD2 (5 bases). V was shortened by 2 bases and J by 2 bases, with 7 bases between the two germline ends. The CDR3 covers 13 residues. The germline V gene has CDR1 MDHEN and CDR2 SYDVKM. CDR3 amino acids: CASSLGGPYEQYF. CDR3 nucleotide sequence: TGTGCCAGCAGTTTAGGAGGTCCCTACGAGCAGTACTTC.

This rearrangement joins TRBV19 to TRBJ1-5; the D is unclear. Germline V lookup: CDR1 LNHDA, CDR2 SQIVND (reference sequence). V was clipped by 5 bases and J by 9 bases, with 11 bases between them. The CDR3 is 12 amino acids. The CDR3 loop is CASSPTVGPQHF. The DNA for the CDR3 is TGTGCCAGTAGTCCGACTGTCGGGCCCCAGCATTTT.

This clone was seen once. The chain recombines TRBV28 with TRBJ1-5; perhaps TRBD1 as D (6 bases). This CDR3 region has 14 residues. The V end was cut by 7 bases, the J end by 7 bases, with 17 bases between. Germline V lookup: CDR1 MDHEN, CDR2 SYDVKM. CDR3 DNA: TGTGCCAGCATGGGGGGGGCCGGGGGCCAGCCCCAGCATTTT. Translating it yields CASMGGAGGQPQHF.

J is TRBJ1-4 and V is TRBV7-9; TRBD1 matches at 8 bases. The CDR3 spans 14 residues. V shed 4 bases, J shed 7 bases, and the junction held 5 bases outside the gene matches. Germline V gives CDR1 SEHNR, CDR2 FQNEAQ (reference sequence). The DNA of the CDR3 is TGTGCCAGCAGCTCACAGGGGGGAGGTGAAAAACTGTTTTTT. As protein: CASSSQGGGEKLFF.

In this sample, this clone turned up once. The chain uses TRBV30 and TRBJ1-1, with D hard to call. Germline CDR1 and CDR2: GTSNPN and SVGIG (reference sequence). V was clipped by 4 bases and J by 5 bases, with 14 bases between them. The CDR3 runs 13 residues. CDR3 amino acids: CAWIGRRGTEAFF. CDR3 DNA sequence: TGTGCCTGGATCGGACGTCGAGGGACTGAAGCTTTCTTT.

This sequence joins TRBV28 and TRBJ1-1; D is perhaps TRBD1 (6 bases). Germline V gene sequence: CDR1 MDHEN, CDR2 SYDVKM. There are 11 residues in the CDR3. V was trimmed by 7 bases and J by 7 bases, leaving 10 bases between them. The CDR3 protein is CASNRDYEAFF. The CDR3 DNA follows: TGTGCCAGCAACAGGGATTATGAAGCTTTCTTT.

The count of this clone is one. The chain links TRBV29-1 to TRBJ2-5; possibly TRBD1 for D (5 bases). Trimming shortened V by 1 base and J by 7 bases, and 10 bases separated the two germline ends. Germline V gene lookup returns CDR1 SQVTM and CDR2 ANQGSEA. The CDR3 covers 12 residues. The CDR3 loop is CSVEVRQGTQYF. The CDR3 DNA follows: TGCAGCGTTGAAGTCAGGCAGGGGACCCAGTACTTC.

The V call is TRBV5-4, the J call TRBJ1-2; no firm D call. V was shortened by 1 base and J by 6 bases, with 7 bases between the two germline ends. This CDR3 spans 12 amino acids. The V gene's germline CDR1 is SGHNT and CDR2 YYREEE (reference sequence). The DNA for the CDR3 is TGTGCCAGCAGCTTGAACGGGAATGGCTACACCTTC. The encoded protein is CASSLNGNGYTF.

The table lists this clone with a count of one. The genes are TRBV7-9 and TRBJ1-1; TRBD1 matches at 11 bases. CDR1 is SEHNR, CDR2 FQNEAQ, per germline (reference sequence). The CDR3 has 16 amino acids. Trimming cost V 5 bases and J 5 bases; bases outside gene matches: 10. CDR3 nucleotides: TGTGCCAGCAGCCACATGGACAGGGGGCGCGGGACTGAAGCTTTCTTT. This encodes CASSHMDRGRGTEAFF.

The chain couples TRBV19 to TRBJ1-4; tentative D call: TRBD1 (6 bases). This CDR3 region has 14 residues. Germline V gives CDR1 LNHDA, CDR2 SQIVND (reference sequence). Between the trimmed V and J ends, which lost 3 bases and 8 bases, there was a span of 13 bases. The CDR3 nucleotides read TGTGCCAGTAGTATCGGGGCAGGGGCAGAAAAACTGTTTTTT. This sequence encodes CASSIGAGAEKLFF.

This clone has only a few counts. The genes are TRBV28 and TRBJ1-5; possibly TRBD1 for D (6 bases). The ends were cut back, 10 bases at V and 1 base at J, with 14 bases in the middle. Germline V gene data show CDR1 as MDHEN and CDR2 as SYDVKM. This CDR3 contains 14 residues. In DNA, the CDR3 is TGTGCCACCAGATACAGGGAGAGCAATCAGCCCCAGCATTTT. This gives the protein CATRYRESNQPQHF. The entire variable domain, with the rest obtained from reference TRBV28 and TRBJ1-5, is as follows: DVKVTQSSRYLVKRTGEKVFLECVQDMDHENMFWYRQDPGLGLRLIYFSYDVKMKEKGDIPEGYSVSREKKERFSLILESASTNQTSMYLCATRYRESNQPQHFGDGTRLSIL.

The chain recombines TRBV10-3 with TRBJ1-2, with a possible D match to TRBD1 (5 bases). The CDR3 has 12 amino acids. Germline V gene data show CDR1 as ENHRY and CDR2 as SYGVKD. Trimming removed 8 bases from V and 0 bases from J, with 7 bases in between. As DNA, the CDR3 is TGTGCCATCGGGGCATCTAACTATGGCTACACCTTC. Amino acid sequence: CAIGASNYGYTF.